Following are 32 T cell receptor beta chains from one sample sequenced in a study of regulatory T cells in long-lasting Graves disease. Arm-PCR of CDR3 regions and iRepertoire HTBI primers were the basis on which TCR beta libraries were built. TCRdb fed the multiplex PCR reads into MiXCR, producing one record per CDR3 protein. The sample contains 450,000 to 650,000 distinct CDR3 sequences, more than 15% of which appear only once. Sample time point: newly diagnosed GD, antithyroid drugs for less than 3 months. Preparation of the TCR library used RNA extracted from PBMCs. The same sample was also used in a study of T cells in Graves' hyperthyroidism and ophthalmopathy.

This material consisted of peripheral blood mononuclear cells (PBMCs), taken at new diagnosis, from a patient treated with antithyroid drugs. These TCRs come from a middle-aged woman with Graves disease.

This clonotype was picked up a small number of times. The chain uses TRBV10-3 and TRBJ1-1, with no clear D. The CDR3 spans 12 residues. V gave up 0 bases and J gave up 6 bases, with 5 bases separating them. Germline values: CDR1 ENHRY, CDR2 SYGVKD. CDR3 in amino acids: CAISESRAEAFF. CDR3 nucleotide sequence: TGTGCCATCAGTGAGTCACGGGCTGAAGCTTTCTTT.

The CDR3 DNA follows: TGTGCCAGTAGTACGTCGACAGGGTATGTTGAGCAGTTCTTC. Residues: CASSTSTGYVEQFF. The J gene is TRBJ2-1, the V gene TRBV19; 7 bases map to TRBD1. The CDR3 loop spans 14 amino acids. In germline, CDR1 is LNHDA, CDR2 SQIVND (reference sequence). V shed 4 bases, J shed 9 bases, and the junction held 9 bases outside the gene matches.

Many counts were recorded for this clonotype. The chain joins TRBV7-8 to TRBJ2-7, with a possible D match to TRBD2 (6 bases). The V end lost 6 bases, the J end lost 0 bases, and 12 bases lay between the germline ends. The germline gives CDR1 SGHVS, CDR2 FQNEAQ. This CDR3 spans 14 amino acids. CDR3 loop: CASSSVGGSYEQYF. The CDR3 DNA reads TGTGCCAGCAGTTCCGTCGGGGGCTCCTACGAGCAGTACTTC.

This chain connects TRBV9 to TRBJ1-5; D is possibly TRBD1 (5 bases). This CDR3 is 15 amino acids long. The germline gives CDR1 SGDLS, CDR2 YYNGEE. The V and J ends lost 0 bases and 5 bases respectively, with 12 bases between them. This chain's CDR3 is CASSVDPGLDQPQHF. The DNA of the CDR3 is TGTGCCAGCAGCGTAGACCCAGGGTTGGATCAGCCCCAGCATTTT.

In the case of this clonotype: A read error may be the cause here, since a much bigger clone is one base away. The chain combines TRBV5-1 with TRBJ2-7; perhaps TRBD1 as D (6 bases). V lost 0 bases, J lost 7 bases, and 17 bases lay in between. Germline assignment: CDR1 SGHRS and CDR2 YFSETQ. The CDR3 contains 15 residues. For the CDR3, the DNA is TGCGCCAGCAGCTTGGCCGGGACACCACAATATGAGCAGTACTTC. This translates into CASSLAGTPQYEQYF.

This clonotype showed up just a few times. This chain uses TRBV20-1 with TRBJ2-3; TRBD1 agrees at 11 bases. The J call may be faulty, since TRBJ2-7 better matches the DNA end. CDR1 is DFQATT, CDR2 SNEGSKA, per germline (reference sequence). The CDR3 runs to 14 residues. The CDR3 is CSARQGQGEYEQYF. In DNA, the CDR3 is TGCAGTGCGAGGCAGGGACAGGGGGAATACGAGCAGTACTTC.

This clonotype has more than one count but fewer than ten. The chain joins TRBV6-1 to TRBJ2-2; D is perhaps TRBD2 (6 bases). The CDR3 covers 13 residues. From germline, CDR1 is MNHNS and CDR2 SASEGT. V was trimmed by 4 bases and J by 6 bases, leaving 9 bases between them. The CDR3 reads CASSAEGAGELFF. The CDR3, as DNA: TGTGCCAGCAGTGCGGAGGGTGCCGGGGAGCTGTTTTTT.

This clonotype occurred many times. The chain carries TRBV28 and TRBJ2-7; weak D call: TRBD2 (6 bases). The V and J ends lost 2 bases and 7 bases respectively, with 15 bases between them. CDR1 is MDHEN and CDR2 is SYDVKM in the germline V gene. The CDR3 is 14 amino acids. The CDR3 loop is CASSLAGTTREQYF. The CDR3, as DNA: TGTGCCAGCAGTTTAGCGGGGACCACGAGGGAGCAGTACTTC.

Many counts were recorded for this clonotype. The chain carries TRBV2 and TRBJ1-1; TRBD1 matches 7 bases. V shed 6 bases, J shed 5 bases, and the junction held 6 bases outside the gene matches. This CDR3 is 13 amino acids long. Germline-derived CDR1 and CDR2 are SNHLY and FYNNEI. The CDR3: CASSPTGLTEAFF. In nucleotides, the CDR3 is TGTGCCAGCAGCCCGACAGGGTTGACTGAAGCTTTCTTT.

In this sample, this clonotype turned up a few times. The J gene is TRBJ2-1, the V gene TRBV5-5; possibly TRBD1 or TRBD2 for D (5 bases each). Germline V gives CDR1 SGHKS, CDR2 YYEKEE (reference sequence). V gave up 1 base and J gave up 14 bases, with 7 bases separating them. CDR3 length equals 10 residues. CDR3 sequence (DNA): TGTGCCAGCAGCTTGCAGGGAGAGTTCTTC. Translation: CASSLQGEFF.

About this clonotype: Since a much larger clone is just one base distant, this may be a read error. The chain carries TRBV29-1 and TRBJ1-1; possibly TRBD1 for D (6 bases). Germline CDR1 reads SQVTM; CDR2 reads ANQGSEA. The CDR3 totals 16 residues. Trimming cost V 5 bases and J 1 base, with 20 bases left between them. The CDR3 region has the DNA TGCAGCGTTCCACCGGGCGGACAGACTCCGAACACTGAAGCTTTCTTT. It specifies CSVPPGGQTPNTEAFF.

This clonotype occurred many times. This rearrangement joins TRBV12-3 or TRBV12-4 to TRBJ1-5; possible D gene TRBD1, 6 bases. Trimming took off 3 bases at V and 6 bases at J, with 15 bases between the two ends. This CDR3 region has 15 residues. CDR3 DNA: TGTGCCAGCAGTTTCGTGGGGATCAGGGGTCAGCCCCAGCATTTT. Its translation is CASSFVGIRGQPQHF.

The table lists this clonotype with a few counts. The chain links TRBV6-5 to TRBJ2-3, with TRBD2 matching over 8 bases. The ends lost 0 bases at V and 2 bases at J; junction bases unmatched: 16. CDR3 length equals 20 residues. Germline CDR1 is MNHEY and CDR2 is SVGAGI. The CDR3, as DNA: TGTGCCAGCAGTTACTCCACGGGGGGGACTGAGCGGAAAGACACAGATACGCAGTATTTT. Translation: CASSYSTGGTERKDTDTQYF.

The rearrangement links TRBV30 to TRBJ2-3; the match to TRBD2 covers 14 bases. CDR3 length: 15 amino acids. V shed 5 bases and J 5 bases; nucleotides not matched to a gene: 6. The germline V gene encodes CDR1 GTSNPN and CDR2 SVGIG (reference sequence). The CDR3 loop is CAWRTGTSGGDTQYF. The CDR3 region has the DNA TGTGCCTGGCGGACCGGGACTAGCGGGGGAGATACGCAGTATTTT.

This clonotype was counted many times. J is TRBJ1-1 and V is TRBV12-3 or TRBV12-4; D unresolved. The V gene lost 3 bases and the J gene lost 3 bases, with 14 bases spanning the gap. This CDR3 has 15 amino acids. The DNA for the CDR3 is TGTGCCAGCAGTTTCACCGCCCCGGGAGACACTGAAGCTTTCTTT. Translating gives CASSFTAPGDTEAFF.

This clonotype was counted at least ten times. J is TRBJ2-7 and V is TRBV2, with 9 bases aligning to TRBD1. CDR1 and CDR2 from the germline V gene are SNHLY and FYNNEI. V trimming: 7 bases; J trimming: 6 bases; junction bases outside the gene matches: 10. The CDR3 loop spans 14 amino acids. The CDR3 spells CASMPGQGSSEQYF. The CDR3 nucleotides are TGTGCCAGCATGCCGGGACAGGGCTCCAGCGAGCAGTACTTC. Supplemented by reference TRBV2 and TRBJ2-7, the full variable domain reads EPEVTQTPSHQVTQMGQEVILRCVPISNHLYFYWYRQILGQKVEFLVSFYNNEISEKSEIFDDQFSVERPDGSNFTLKIRSTKLEDSAMYFCASMPGQGSSEQYFGPGTRLTVT.

This CDR3 reads CASSHSGQGTGGYTF. The CDR3 nucleotides read TGCGCCAGCAGCCACAGCGGACAGGGGACGGGTGGCTACACCTTC. The chain joins TRBV4-1 to TRBJ1-2; TRBD1 agrees at 9 bases. J lost 7 bases, V lost 3 bases, and 9 bases had no gene match. CDR3 length equals 15 residues. Germline V gene lookup returns CDR1 MGHRA and CDR2 YSYEKL.

This clonotype was counted many times. The gene calls are TRBV13 and TRBJ1-1; D ambiguous. Germline assignment: CDR1 PRHDT and CDR2 FYEKMQ (reference sequence). This CDR3 is 17 amino acids long. The V and J ends lost 2 bases and 1 base respectively, with 17 bases between them. CDR3 bases: TGTGCCAGCAGCTTAAAGATGTGGGAGCTAAGGAACACTGAAGCTTTCTTT. Translation gives CASSLKMWELRNTEAFF.

The chain employs TRBV29-1 and TRBJ1-1; D unclear. The V gene's germline CDR1 is SQVTM and CDR2 ANQGSEA. The length of the CDR3 is 11 residues. Between the trimmed V and J ends, which lost 1 base and 5 bases, there was a span of 5 bases. The DNA of the CDR3 is TGCAGCGTTGAAGGAGGGACTGAAGCTTTCTTT. Amino acid sequence: CSVEGGTEAFF.

In its sample, this clonotype was seen many times. The chain has TRBV5-1 and TRBJ2-7; 7 nucleotides agree with TRBD1. Germline V gene sequence: CDR1 SGHRS, CDR2 YFSETQ. Losses at the gene ends were 3 bases for V and 4 bases for J; bases not matched to a gene: 13. There are 16 residues in the CDR3. CDR3 bases: TGCGCCAGCAGCTCGTCCTCGGCCGGGACAGCTTACGAGCAGTACTTC. This encodes CASSSSSAGTAYEQYF. The whole variable domain, filled in from reference TRBV5-1 and TRBJ2-7, reads KAGVTQTPRYLIKTRGQQVTLSCSPISGHRSVSWYQQTPGQGLQFLFEYFSETQRNKGNFPGRFSGRQFSNSRSEMNVSTLELGDSALYLCASSSSSAGTAYEQYFGPGTRLTVT.

This clonotype has a count of ten or more. The chain employs TRBV12-3 or TRBV12-4 and TRBJ1-2; 9 positions match TRBD1. V was clipped by 6 bases and J by 7 bases; unmatched bases: 6. The length of the CDR3 is 13 residues. CDR3 in amino acids: CASSVPGQGGYTF. The CDR3 DNA sequence: TGTGCCAGCAGCGTGCCGGGACAGGGTGGCTACACCTTC.

This rearrangement joins TRBV5-1 to TRBJ2-7; possible D gene TRBD2, 5 bases. The CDR3 consists of 14 residues. Germline assignment: CDR1 SGHRS and CDR2 YFSETQ. Trimming removed 4 bases from V and 3 bases from J, with 14 bases in between. CDR3 nucleotides: TGCGCCAGCAGCACCTCCCGGGGTTTCTACGAGCAGTACTTC. Encoded protein: CASSTSRGFYEQYF.

In its sample, this clonotype was seen a few times. The gene calls are TRBV14 and TRBJ2-5, with D uncertain. V lost 4 bases and J lost 5, with 11 bases in between. Germline lookup yields CDR1 SGHDN and CDR2 FVKESK. This CDR3 spans 13 amino acids. The CDR3 DNA reads TGTGCCAGCAGCCGGGAATGGTTCGAGACCCAGTACTTC. It is translated as CASSREWFETQYF.

This clonotype came up many times. The chain recombines TRBV7-2 with TRBJ1-2; weak D call: TRBD1 (5 bases). Looked up from germline, CDR1 is SGHTA and CDR2 is FQGNSA. Trimming took off 4 bases at V and 4 bases at J, with 19 bases between the two ends. This CDR3 contains 16 residues. The CDR3 DNA sequence: TGTGCCAGCAGCTCACCCCGGGACCGTGACCCCTATGGCTACACCTTC. Amino acids: CASSSPRDRDPYGYTF.

This clonotype has a handful of counts. The V call is TRBV6-2 or TRBV6-3, the J call TRBJ1-5; 8 bases match TRBD1. The CDR3 is made up of 15 amino acids. Germline CDR1 reads MNHEY; CDR2 reads SVGEGT. V trimming: 5 bases; J trimming: 7 bases; junction bases outside the gene matches: 10. For the CDR3, the DNA is TGTGCCAGCAGTCCCGGACAGGGTCCCAACCAGCCCCAGCATTTT. As protein: CASSPGQGPNQPQHF.

V usage is TRBV6-1 and J usage is TRBJ2-7, with 7 bases that match TRBD2. This CDR3 is 16 amino acids long. V lost 6 bases and J lost 0; bases outside the gene matches: 11. CDR1 is MNHNS, CDR2 SASEGT, per germline. This CDR3 is CASSPVGGRGSYEQYF. The CDR3 DNA reads TGTGCCAGCAGCCCGGTGGGCGGGAGAGGCTCCTACGAGCAGTACTTC.

Ten or more counts support this clonotype. The rearrangement uses TRBV11-2 and TRBJ2-3; 10 bases line up with TRBD1. J was trimmed by 3 bases and V by 4 bases; bases with no gene match: 10. There are 17 residues in the CDR3. CDR1 and CDR2 from the germline V gene are SGHAT and FQNNGV. For the CDR3, the DNA is TGTGCCAGCAGCTCCACGATGGCGGGACAGGGGACAGATACGCAGTATTTT. Protein sequence: CASSSTMAGQGTDTQYF.

The chain carries TRBV5-1 and TRBJ2-5; 12 nucleotides align to TRBD1. This CDR3 comprises 16 residues. Germline assignment: CDR1 SGHRS and CDR2 YFSETQ. The V segment lost 4 bases and the J segment 5 bases; nucleotides outside the gene matches: 9. This CDR3 is CASSMPMGQGAETQYF. In nucleotides, the CDR3 is TGCGCCAGCAGCATGCCCATGGGACAGGGGGCCGAGACCCAGTACTTC.

This clonotype was seen only a few times. The V gene is TRBV9, the J gene TRBJ1-2; no definite D call. Germline V gene sequence: CDR1 SGDLS, CDR2 YYNGEE. The CDR3 totals 13 residues. V lost 4 bases and J 4 bases, leaving 11 bases between the germline ends. The CDR3 nucleotides read TGTGCCAGCAGCACTACTCTCAGCTATGGCTACACCTTC. It encodes CASSTTLSYGYTF.

As for this clonotype: This likely came from a read error, as a far larger clone is one base away. The rearrangement links TRBV12-3 or TRBV12-4 to TRBJ2-7, with D uncertain. This CDR3 region has 11 residues. The germline V and J ends were trimmed by 5 bases and 9 bases, with 11 bases remaining between them. CDR3 coding DNA: TGTGCCAGCAGTCCCTCCGACGGGCAGTACTTC. The encoded protein is CASSPSDGQYF.

This clonotype has at least ten counts. This chain links TRBV6-5 with TRBJ2-7; D unclear. Trimming stripped 0 bases from V and 4 bases from J, with 10 bases between. The CDR3 covers 14 residues. The germline V gene has CDR1 MNHEY and CDR2 SVGAGI. The CDR3 DNA sequence: TGTGCCAGCAGTTACTCGAACCTTTTTTACGAGCAGTACTTC. Protein: CASSYSNLFYEQYF.

This clonotype has a count of ten or more. The junction and the germline gene differ at one end; a read error may be behind it. The chain uses TRBV29-1 and TRBJ1-1, with 9 nucleotides matching TRBD1. Germline values: CDR1 SQVTM, CDR2 ANQGSEA. This CDR3 spans 15 amino acids. The CDR3 coding sequence is TGCAGCGTCGAAGACAGGGGGGTCATGAACACTGAAGCTTTCTTT. As protein: CSVEDRGVMNTEAFF.